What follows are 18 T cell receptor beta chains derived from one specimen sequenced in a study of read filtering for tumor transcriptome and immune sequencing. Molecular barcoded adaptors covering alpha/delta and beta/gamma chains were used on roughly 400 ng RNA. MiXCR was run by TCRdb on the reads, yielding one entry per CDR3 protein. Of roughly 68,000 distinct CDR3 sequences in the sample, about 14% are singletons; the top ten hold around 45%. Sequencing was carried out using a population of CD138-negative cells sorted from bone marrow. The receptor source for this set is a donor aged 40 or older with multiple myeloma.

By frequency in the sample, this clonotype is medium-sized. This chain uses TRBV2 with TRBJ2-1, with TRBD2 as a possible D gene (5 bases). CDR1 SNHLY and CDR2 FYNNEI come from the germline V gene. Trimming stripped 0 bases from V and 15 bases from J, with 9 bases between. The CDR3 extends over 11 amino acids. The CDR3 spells CASSEAGVLFF. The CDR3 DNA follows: TGTGCCAGCAGTGAAGCGGGAGTTCTGTTCTTC.

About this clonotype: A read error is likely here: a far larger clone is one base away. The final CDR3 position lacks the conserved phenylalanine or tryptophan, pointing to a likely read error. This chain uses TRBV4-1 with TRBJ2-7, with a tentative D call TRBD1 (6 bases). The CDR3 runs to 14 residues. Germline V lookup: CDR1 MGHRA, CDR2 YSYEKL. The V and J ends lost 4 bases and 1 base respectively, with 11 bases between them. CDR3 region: CASSPNRESYEQYS. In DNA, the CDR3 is TGCGCCAGCAGCCCCAACAGGGAATCCTACGAGCAGTACTCC.

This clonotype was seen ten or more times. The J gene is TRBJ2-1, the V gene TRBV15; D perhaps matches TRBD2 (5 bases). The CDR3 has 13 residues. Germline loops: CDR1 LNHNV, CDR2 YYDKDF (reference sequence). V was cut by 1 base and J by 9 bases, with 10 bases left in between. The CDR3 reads CATSRAGGFEQFF. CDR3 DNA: TGTGCCACCAGCAGAGCCGGAGGATTTGAGCAGTTCTTC.

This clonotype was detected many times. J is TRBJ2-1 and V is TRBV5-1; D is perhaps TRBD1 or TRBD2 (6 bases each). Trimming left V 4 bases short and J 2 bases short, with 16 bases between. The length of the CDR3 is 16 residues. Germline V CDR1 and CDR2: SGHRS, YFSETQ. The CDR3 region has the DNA TGCGCCAGCAGCCGGGTGGGGGGCGGTACCTACAATGAGCAGTTCTTC. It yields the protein CASSRVGGGTYNEQFF.

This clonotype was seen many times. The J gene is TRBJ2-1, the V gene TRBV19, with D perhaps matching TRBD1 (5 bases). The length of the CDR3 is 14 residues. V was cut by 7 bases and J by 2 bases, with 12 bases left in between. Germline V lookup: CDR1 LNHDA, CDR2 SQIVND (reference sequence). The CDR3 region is CASTPRQTYNEQFF. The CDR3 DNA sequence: TGTGCCAGTACACCCCGACAGACCTACAATGAGCAGTTCTTC.

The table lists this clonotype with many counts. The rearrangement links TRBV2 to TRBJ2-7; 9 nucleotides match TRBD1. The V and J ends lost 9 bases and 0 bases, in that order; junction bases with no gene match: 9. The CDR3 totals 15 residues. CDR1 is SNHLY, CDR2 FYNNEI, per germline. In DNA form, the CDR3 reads TGTGCCAGTGGGGGGACAGGGAGACCCTCCTACGAGCAGTACTTC. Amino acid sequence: CASGGTGRPSYEQYF.

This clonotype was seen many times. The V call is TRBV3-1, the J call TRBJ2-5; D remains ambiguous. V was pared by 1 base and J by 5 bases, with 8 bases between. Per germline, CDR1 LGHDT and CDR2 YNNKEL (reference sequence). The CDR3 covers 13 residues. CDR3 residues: CASSQVISETQYF. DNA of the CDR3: TGTGCCAGCAGCCAAGTGATCAGCGAGACCCAGTACTTC.

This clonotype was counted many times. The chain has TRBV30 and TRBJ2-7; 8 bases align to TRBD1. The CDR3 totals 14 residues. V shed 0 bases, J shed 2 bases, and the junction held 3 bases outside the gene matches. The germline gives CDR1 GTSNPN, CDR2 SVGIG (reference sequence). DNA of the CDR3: TGTGCCTGGAGTGTTTCAGGGGGCCCCTACGAGCAGTACTTC. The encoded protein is CAWSVSGGPYEQYF.

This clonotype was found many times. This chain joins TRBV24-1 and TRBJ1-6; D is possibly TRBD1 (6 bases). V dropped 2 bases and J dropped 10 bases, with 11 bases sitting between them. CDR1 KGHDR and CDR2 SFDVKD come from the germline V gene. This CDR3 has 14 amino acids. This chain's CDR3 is CATSDSNRDSPLHF. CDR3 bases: TGTGCCACCAGTGATTCGAACAGGGACTCACCCCTCCACTTT.

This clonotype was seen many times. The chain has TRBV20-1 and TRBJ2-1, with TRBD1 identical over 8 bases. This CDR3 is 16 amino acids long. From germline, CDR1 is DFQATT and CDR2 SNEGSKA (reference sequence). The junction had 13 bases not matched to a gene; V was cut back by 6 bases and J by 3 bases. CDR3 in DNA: TGCAGTGCCCCGACAGGGGCCCGCCTCCTCTACAATGAGCAGTTCTTC. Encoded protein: CSAPTGARLLYNEQFF.

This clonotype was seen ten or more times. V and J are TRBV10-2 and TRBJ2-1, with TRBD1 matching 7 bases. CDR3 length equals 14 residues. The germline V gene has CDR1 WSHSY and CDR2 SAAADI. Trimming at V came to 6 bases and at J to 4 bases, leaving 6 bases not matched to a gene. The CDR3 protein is CASSLSGQYNEQFF. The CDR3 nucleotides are TGCGCCAGCAGCCTCTCGGGACAGTACAATGAGCAGTTCTTC.

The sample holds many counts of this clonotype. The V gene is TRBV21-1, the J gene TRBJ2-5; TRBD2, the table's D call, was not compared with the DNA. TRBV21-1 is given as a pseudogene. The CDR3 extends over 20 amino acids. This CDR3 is CASTAGYFAEAGGEVETQYF. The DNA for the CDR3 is TGTGCCAGCACCGCGGGTTACTTCGCGGAAGCGGGAGGGGAGGTAGAGACCCAGTACTTC.

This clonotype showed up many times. This CDR3 is CASSFVTSTDTQYF. The CDR3 coding sequence is TGCGCCAGCAGCTTCGTTACTAGCACAGATACGCAGTATTTT. This sequence joins TRBV5-1 and TRBJ2-3; D not resolved. CDR1 and CDR2 from the germline V gene are SGHRS and YFSETQ. The CDR3 has 14 residues. Trimming took 2 bases from V and 0 from J, leaving 7 bases between them. Combining the CDR3 with reference TRBV5-1 and TRBJ2-3 gives the whole variable domain KAGVTQTPRYLIKTRGQQVTLSCSPISGHRSVSWYQQTPGQGLQFLFEYFSETQRNKGNFPGRFSGRQFSNSRSEMNVSTLELGDSALYLCASSFVTSTDTQYFGPGTRLTVL.

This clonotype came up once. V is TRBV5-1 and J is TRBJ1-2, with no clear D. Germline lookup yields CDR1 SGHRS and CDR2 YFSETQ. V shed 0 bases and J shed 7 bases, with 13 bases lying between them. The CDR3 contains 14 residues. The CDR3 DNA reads TGCGCCAGCAGCTTGGGCCATGGGTCCTCTGGCTACACCTTC. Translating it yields CASSLGHGSSGYTF.

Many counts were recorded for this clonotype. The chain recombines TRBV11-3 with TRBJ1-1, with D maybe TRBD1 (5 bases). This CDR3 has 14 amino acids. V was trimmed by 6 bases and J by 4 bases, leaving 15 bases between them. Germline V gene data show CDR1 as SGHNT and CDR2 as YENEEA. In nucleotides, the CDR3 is TGTGCCAGCAGATGGAAAAGGGGCGGCACTGAAGCTTTCTTT. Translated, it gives CASRWKRGGTEAFF. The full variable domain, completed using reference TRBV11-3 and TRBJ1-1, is EAGVVQSPRYKIIEKKQPVAFWCNPISGHNTLYWYLQNLGQGPELLIRYENEEAVDDSQLPKDRFSAERLKGVDSTLKIQPAELGDSAVYLCASRWKRGGTEAFFGQGTRLTVV.

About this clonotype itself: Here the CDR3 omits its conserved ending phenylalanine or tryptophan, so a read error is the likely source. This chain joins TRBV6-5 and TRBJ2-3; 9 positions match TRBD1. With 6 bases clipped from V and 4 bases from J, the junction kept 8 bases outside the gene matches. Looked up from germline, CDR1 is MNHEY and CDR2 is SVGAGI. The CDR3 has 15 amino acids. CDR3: CASSKWDREADTQYS. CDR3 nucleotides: TGTGCCAGCAGCAAGTGGGACAGGGAGGCAGATACGCAGTATTCT.

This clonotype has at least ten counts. The CDR3 bases are TGCAGCGTTGTATATATTGGAGGGGGAAACACCATATATTTT. Its translation is CSVVYIGGGNTIYF. V usage is TRBV29-1 and J usage is TRBJ1-3, with unresolved D. V was pared by 4 bases and J by 4 bases, with 14 bases between. The CDR3 sequence is 14 residues long. Looked up from germline, CDR1 is SQVTM and CDR2 is ANQGSEA.

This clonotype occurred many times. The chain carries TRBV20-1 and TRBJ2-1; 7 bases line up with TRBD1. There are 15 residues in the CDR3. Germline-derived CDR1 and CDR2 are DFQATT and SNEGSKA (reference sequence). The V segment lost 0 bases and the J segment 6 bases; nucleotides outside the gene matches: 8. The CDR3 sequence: CSARDGEGAFNEQFF. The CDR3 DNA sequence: TGCAGTGCTAGAGATGGAGAGGGGGCCTTCAATGAGCAGTTCTTC.